A selection of T cell receptor beta chains follows, all from one sample in a study of blood T cells in healthy people across ages. TCRdb reprocessed the 5' RACE reads via MiXCR and lists one record per CDR3 protein. Found here are about 1.7 million distinct CDR3 sequences, 28% of them singletons; the top ten hold 6.5% to 8.5%. Sequenced sample: blood. These receptor sequences come from a woman aged 30 to 39 in good health. Each CDR3 is given with its conserved first and last residue. The D gene is left open where the match is weak. Clone size is shown for a subset of rows, as once, few, many or a class of expanded clone.

D gene: TRBD1
V gene: TRBV15
clone size: many
J gene: TRBJ1-6
CDR3 protein: CATSRGGQGWPLHF
CDR3 DNA: TGTGCCACCAGCAGAGGGGGACAGGGCTGGCCCCTCCACTTT

D gene: TRBD1
V gene: TRBV19
clone size: .
J gene: TRBJ1-1
CDR3 protein: CASSTHRDRGSRTEAFF
CDR3 DNA: TGTGCCAGTAGTACCCATCGGGACAGGGGGTCCCGAACTGAAGCTTTCTTT

D gene: TRBD2
V gene: TRBV5-1
clone size: .
J gene: TRBJ2-3
CDR3 protein: CASSSPLASGGYSTDTRYF
CDR3 DNA: TGCGCCAGCAGCTCCCCATTGGCTAGCGGGGGGTATAGCACAGATACGCGGTATTTT

D gene: TRBD1
V gene: TRBV12-3/TRBV12-4
clone size: .
J gene: TRBJ2-5
CDR3 protein: CASSPSPGQGFSETQYF
CDR3 DNA: TGTGCCAGCAGTCCCTCCCCGGGACAGGGGTTTTCGGAGACCCAGTACTTC

D gene: .
V gene: TRBV7-2
clone size: .
J gene: TRBJ1-2
CDR3 protein: CASSVATRDKKDYGYTF
CDR3 DNA: TGTGCCAGCAGCGTAGCTACGAGGGACAAGAAGGACTATGGCTACACCTTC

D gene: .
V gene: TRBV5-1
clone size: few
J gene: TRBJ1-5
CDR3 protein: CASSLLGPQPQHF
CDR3 DNA: TGCGCCAGCAGCTTGTTAGGTCCCCAGCCCCAGCATTTT

D gene: .
V gene: TRBV5-1
clone size: .
J gene: TRBJ2-2
CDR3 protein: CASSLDSAVPGTGELFF
CDR3 DNA: TGCGCCAGCAGCTTGGATTCCGCGGTGCCGGGAACCGGGGAGCTGTTTTTT

D gene: TRBD1
V gene: TRBV28
clone size: many
J gene: TRBJ2-7
CDR3 protein: CASSWWDRGSYEQYF
CDR3 DNA: TGTGCCAGCAGTTGGTGGGACAGGGGATCCTACGAGCAGTACTTC

D gene: .
V gene: TRBV2
clone size: .
J gene: TRBJ2-3
CDR3 protein: CASMGDFTDTQYF
CDR3 DNA: TGTGCCAGCATGGGGGATTTCACAGATACGCAGTATTTT

D gene: .
V gene: TRBV19
clone size: few
J gene: TRBJ2-3
CDR3 protein: CASSPVSGARDTQYF
CDR3 DNA: TGTGCCAGTAGCCCTGTGTCAGGGGCTAGGGATACGCAGTATTTT

D gene: TRBD1
V gene: TRBV24-1
clone size: .
J gene: TRBJ2-3
CDR3 protein: CATSDLQGASDTQYF
CDR3 DNA: TGTGCCACCAGTGATTTACAGGGGGCGTCGGATACGCAGTATTTT

D gene: TRBD2
V gene: TRBV20-1
clone size: .
J gene: TRBJ2-3
CDR3 protein: CSAPGQGTSGSTDTQYF
CDR3 DNA: TGCAGTGCTCCGGGGCAAGGAACTAGCGGTAGCACAGATACGCAGTATTTT

D gene: .
V gene: TRBV12-3/TRBV12-4
clone size: .
J gene: TRBJ2-1
CDR3 protein: CASSWGSNNEQFF
CDR3 DNA: TGTGCCAGCAGTTGGGGGAGCAACAATGAGCAGTTCTTC

D gene: .
V gene: TRBV20-1
clone size: few
J gene: TRBJ2-1
CDR3 protein: CSWGRDEQFF
CDR3 DNA: TGCAGTTGGGGCAGGGATGAGCAGTTCTTC

D gene: .
V gene: TRBV7-2
clone size: .
J gene: TRBJ2-7
CDR3 protein: CASSVPGAYEQYF
CDR3 DNA: TGTGCCAGCAGCGTTCCCGGGGCCTACGAGCAGTACTTC

D gene: TRBD2
V gene: TRBV5-1
clone size: .
J gene: TRBJ2-1
CDR3 protein: CASSSREGSGQFF
CDR3 DNA: TGCGCCAGCAGCTCGCGGGAGGGGAGTGGGCAGTTCTTC

D gene: TRBD2
V gene: TRBV6-2/TRBV6-3
clone size: .
J gene: TRBJ2-7
CDR3 protein: CASSYGTSVKQYF
CDR3 DNA: TGTGCCAGCAGTTACGGGACTAGCGTCAAGCAGTACTTC

D gene: TRBD1
V gene: TRBV5-1
clone size: .
J gene: TRBJ2-7
CDR3 protein: CASQRDRGLSYEQYF
CDR3 DNA: TGCGCCAGCCAACGGGACAGGGGCCTTTCCTACGAGCAGTACTTC